Below, 29 T cell receptor beta chains from the same sample are listed, as sequenced in a study of long-term antiretroviral therapy in people with HIV. Runs used v3.0 of the immunoSEQ assay and were done at survey level. The table came from immunoSEQ multiplex PCR; TCRdb's copy has only in-frame clones and leaves some out. The sample consists of roughly 15,000 clones, roughly three quarters of them appearing once. This material consisted of unsorted PBMCs, taken 3.1 years after starting antiretroviral therapy. The origin of the receptors is a man in his forties or fifties with HIV.

The rearrangement joins TRBV6-5 to TRBJ1-2, with 8 bases matching TRBD1. There are 13 residues in the CDR3. Germline lookup yields CDR1 MNHEY and CDR2 SVGAGI. Losses at the gene ends were 8 bases for V and 13 bases for J; bases not matched to a gene: 15. CDR3 nucleotides: TGTGCCAGCCTCCACCCCGGACAGGGCGCCTTCACCTTC. Protein sequence: CASLHPGQGAFTF.

The rearrangement uses TRBV5-4 and TRBJ1-2; no definite D call. V lost 3 bases and J lost 8, with 20 bases in between. The CDR3 sequence is 15 residues long. Germline CDR1 is SGHNT and CDR2 is YYREEE (reference sequence). CDR3 amino acids: CASSSSKAFLAGYTF. CDR3 coding DNA: TGTGCCAGCAGCTCGTCTAAGGCTTTCCTAGCAGGCTACACCTTC.

Only a few counts were recorded for this clone. The CDR3 loop reads CAISADGYEQYF. CDR3 in DNA: TGTGCCATCAGTGCGGACGGCTACGAGCAGTACTTC. The gene calls are TRBV10-3 and TRBJ2-7, with no clear D. The CDR3 has 12 residues. CDR1 ENHRY and CDR2 SYGVKD come from the germline V gene. V lost 4 bases and J 3 bases, leaving 7 bases between the germline ends.

This rearrangement joins TRBV25-1 to TRBJ1-2; the D is unclear. The ends were cut back, 2 bases at V and 4 bases at J, with 8 bases in the middle. Germline CDR1 reads MGHDK; CDR2 reads SYGVNS. The CDR3 is made up of 13 amino acids. CDR3: CASSEDPSYGYTF. CDR3 nucleotide sequence: TGTGCCAGCAGTGAAGACCCCTCCTATGGCTACACCTTC.

A single count supports this clone. CDR3 residues: CASSSVYSYNEQFF. The CDR3 bases are TGTGCCAGCAGCTCAGTATACTCCTACAATGAGCAGTTCTTC. The J gene is TRBJ2-1, the V gene TRBV7-9; unclear D gene. Germline V gene data show CDR1 as SEHNR and CDR2 as FQNEAQ (reference sequence). This CDR3 is 14 amino acids long. Trimming pared 4 bases from V and 0 bases from J, leaving 7 bases between.

This chain links TRBV6-1 with TRBJ2-3; TRBD1 agrees at 7 bases. Germline trimming cut 7 bases from V and 0 bases from J; bases unmatched to any gene: 7. Germline V gives CDR1 MNHNS, CDR2 SASEGT. The CDR3 totals 15 residues. The CDR3 DNA follows: TGTGCCAGCAAGAAACAGGGGTCTAGCACAGATACGCAGTATTTT. This codes for CASKKQGSSTDTQYF.

The rearrangement links TRBV29-1 to TRBJ2-7; TRBD1 is a possible D gene (6 bases). With 6 bases removed from V and 2 bases from J, the gap between germline ends came to 11 bases. This CDR3 has 12 amino acids. Germline-derived CDR1 and CDR2 are SQVTM and ANQGSEA. The CDR3 sequence is CSVRDITYEQYF. The CDR3 DNA reads as TGCAGCGTCCGGGACATCACCTACGAGCAGTACTTC.

The chain couples TRBV27 to TRBJ2-1; TRBD2 might be the D (5 bases). This CDR3 has 12 residues. V lost 8 bases, J lost 3 bases, and 8 bases lay in between. Germline-derived CDR1 and CDR2 are MNHEY and SMNVEV (reference sequence). Here the CDR3 DNA reads TGTGCCAGCGTCGGGGTCTACAATGAGCAGTTCTTC. The encoded protein is CASVGVYNEQFF.

This clone was seen more than once but under ten times. This chain links TRBV18 with TRBJ2-1, with D maybe TRBD2 (5 bases). Germline V CDR1 and CDR2: KGHSH, LQKENI. Trimming left V 4 bases short and J 8 bases short, with 9 bases between. This CDR3 contains 12 residues. Here the CDR3 reads CASSRKGDEQFF. In DNA, the CDR3 is TGTGCCAGCTCACGGAAGGGAGATGAGCAGTTCTTC.

This clone showed up just once. This chain connects TRBV5-1 to TRBJ1-2, with D perhaps TRBD1 (6 bases). This CDR3 has 15 residues. The germline V and J ends were trimmed by 0 bases and 5 bases, with 14 bases remaining between them. Germline V gene sequence: CDR1 SGHRS, CDR2 YFSETQ. The CDR3 sequence is CASSLEAGVGYGYTF. For the CDR3, the DNA is TGCGCCAGCAGCTTGGAGGCAGGGGTAGGATATGGCTACACCTTC.

The CDR3: CASSSGTQETQYF. The CDR3 DNA is TGTGCCAGCAGTTCTGGCACCCAAGAGACCCAGTACTTC. The V call is TRBV6-5, the J call TRBJ2-5; D call uncertain. V lost 4 bases and J lost 1, with 7 bases in between. This CDR3 is 13 amino acids long. CDR1 is MNHEY, CDR2 SVGAGI, per germline.

The chain joins TRBV9 to TRBJ1-1; maybe TRBD1 (5 bases). CDR3 size: 14 residues. Germline V gives CDR1 SGDLS, CDR2 YYNGEE. The V end lost 4 bases, the J end lost 4 bases, and 14 bases lay between the germline ends. The CDR3 loop is CASSLRGRLTEAFF. CDR3 DNA: TGTGCCAGCAGCCTTCGGGGACGTCTCACTGAAGCTTTCTTT.

The chain joins TRBV5-1 to TRBJ1-2; no reliable D call. Trimming left V 0 bases short and J 4 bases short, with 4 bases between. Per the germline V gene, CDR1 is SGHRS and CDR2 is YFSETQ. The CDR3 runs 12 residues. The CDR3 sequence is CASSLVSYGYTF. The CDR3 nucleotides are TGCGCCAGCAGCTTGGTCTCCTATGGCTACACCTTC.

The chain is built from TRBV9 and TRBJ2-7, with D possibly TRBD2 on 6 matching bases. CDR1 and CDR2 (germline): SGDLS, YYNGEE. This CDR3 comprises 15 residues. The V gene lost 2 bases and the J gene lost 2 bases, with 14 bases spanning the gap. CDR3 sequence: CASSVRDSGAYEQYF. The CDR3 nucleotides are TGTGCCAGCAGCGTCCGGGACTCGGGGGCCTACGAGCAGTACTTC.

This clone has a handful of counts. This sequence joins TRBV18 and TRBJ1-1; no firm D call. Trimming removed 1 base from V and 0 bases from J, with 6 bases in between. The CDR3 extends over 14 amino acids. The germline V gene has CDR1 KGHSH and CDR2 LQKENI. The CDR3 DNA follows: TGTGCCAGCTCACCACAGGGTCTGAACACTGAAGCTTTCTTT. Encoded protein: CASSPQGLNTEAFF.

The chain combines TRBV19 with TRBJ2-2; 7 bases agree with TRBD1. V was clipped by 8 bases and J by 7 bases; unmatched bases: 7. CDR1 is LNHDA and CDR2 is SQIVND in the germline V gene (reference sequence). This CDR3 is built from 13 residues. The CDR3 loop reads CASQQGSGGELFF. The CDR3 nucleotides are TGTGCCAGTCAACAGGGGAGTGGCGGGGAGCTGTTTTTT.

This clone has just a few counts. The V gene is TRBV6-1, the J gene TRBJ1-2; unclear D gene. Trimming shortened V by 4 bases and J by 7 bases, and 10 bases separated the two germline ends. CDR3 length: 12 amino acids. Germline-derived CDR1 and CDR2 are MNHNS and SASEGT. The CDR3 nucleotides are TGTGCCAGCAGTGTCGAGAGGGCTGGCTACACCTTC. It translates to CASSVERAGYTF.

In nucleotides, the CDR3 is TGTGCCAGCTCAGCCTCGGGACAGGGGCTAAGGGGCACAGATACGCAGTATTTT. This gives the protein CASSASGQGLRGTDTQYF. The chain couples TRBV18 to TRBJ2-3; 10 bases fit TRBD1. With 5 bases clipped from V and 1 base from J, the junction kept 12 bases outside the gene matches. CDR3 length: 18 amino acids. The germline gives CDR1 KGHSH, CDR2 LQKENI.

The rearrangement joins TRBV9 to TRBJ2-7; D is uncertain. The V and J ends lost 4 bases and 1 base respectively, with 6 bases between them. This CDR3 contains 12 residues. CDR1 and CDR2 (germline): SGDLS, YYNGEE. Here the CDR3 DNA reads TGTGCCAGCAGCTCCTTATCCTACGAGCAGTACTTC. Translation: CASSSLSYEQYF.

The chain uses TRBV5-1 and TRBJ2-1; 10 bases fit TRBD2. Germline V gives CDR1 SGHRS, CDR2 YFSETQ. With V trimmed by 0 bases and J by 15 bases, 6 bases remained unmatched. The CDR3 loop spans 13 amino acids. Here the CDR3 reads CASSLASGGLGFF. CDR3 coding DNA: TGCGCCAGCAGCTTGGCTAGCGGGGGCCTCGGGTTCTTC.

The rearrangement links TRBV7-2 to TRBJ2-7; no definite D call. The CDR3 length is 14 residues. Germline V CDR1 and CDR2: SGHTA, FQGNSA. The V gene lost 2 bases and the J gene lost 2 bases, with 10 bases spanning the gap. CDR3 amino acids: CASSLQVYPYEQYF. DNA for the CDR3: TGTGCCAGCAGCTTACAAGTCTACCCCTACGAGCAGTACTTC.

The chain combines TRBV11-2 with TRBJ1-4; D is unclear. Trimming removed 0 bases at V and 4 bases at J, with 9 bases between. This CDR3 spans 15 amino acids. Per the germline V gene, CDR1 is SGHAT and CDR2 is FQNNGV. The CDR3 nucleotides are TGTGCCAGCAGCTTAGAGGGGTATGATAATGAAAAACTGTTTTTT. This gives the protein CASSLEGYDNEKLFF.

This clone was recorded a few times. The chain joins TRBV10-3 to TRBJ2-2, with a tentative D call TRBD2 (5 bases). The CDR3 spans 15 residues. Trimming shortened V by 6 bases and J by 4 bases, and 15 bases separated the two germline ends. CDR1 is ENHRY, CDR2 SYGVKD, per germline. The CDR3 DNA is TGTGCCATCAGGGGTACGGGGTCGGGCACCGGGGAGCTGTTTTTT. It codes for CAIRGTGSGTGELFF.

The rearrangement links TRBV30 to TRBJ2-2; TRBD1 agrees at 10 bases. V dropped 1 base and J dropped 2; count of bases not matched to a gene: 4. The CDR3 is made up of 16 amino acids. Germline values: CDR1 GTSNPN, CDR2 SVGIG (reference sequence). The chain's CDR3 is CAWSARDRGNTGELFF. In DNA form, the CDR3 reads TGTGCCTGGAGTGCCCGGGACAGGGGAAACACCGGGGAGCTGTTTTTT.

The V gene is TRBV6-5, the J gene TRBJ1-3; D gene unclear. CDR3 length equals 11 residues. Germline V gene lookup returns CDR1 MNHEY and CDR2 SVGAGI. V lost 4 bases and J lost 8, with 6 bases in between. Here the CDR3 reads CASSLGDTIYF. CDR3 in DNA: TGTGCCAGCAGTTTAGGAGACACCATATATTTT.

DNA for the CDR3: TGCGCCAGCAGCTTGGTGGCAGGGGGCGCGGGCACTGAAGCTTTCTTT. Its protein is CASSLVAGGAGTEAFF. The rearrangement links TRBV5-1 to TRBJ1-1; 8 positions match TRBD1. Losses at the gene ends were 0 bases for V and 4 bases for J; bases not matched to a gene: 8. CDR1 is SGHRS and CDR2 is YFSETQ in the germline V gene. The CDR3 spans 16 residues. The whole variable domain, remainder taken from reference TRBV5-1 and TRBJ1-1, is KAGVTQTPRYLIKTRGQQVTLSCSPISGHRSVSWYQQTPGQGLQFLFEYFSETQRNKGNFPGRFSGRQFSNSRSEMNVSTLELGDSALYLCASSLVAGGAGTEAFFGQGTRLTVV.

The gene calls are TRBV7-9 and TRBJ2-7; D is unclear. CDR3 size: 14 residues. CDR1 and CDR2 (germline): SEHNR, FQNEAQ (reference sequence). Between the trimmed V and J ends, which lost 2 bases and 5 bases, there was a span of 13 bases. The CDR3 sequence: CASSLLRVWDEQYF. The DNA of the CDR3 is TGTGCCAGCAGCTTATTAAGGGTTTGGGACGAGCAGTACTTC.

The chain's CDR3 is CASSWGTTTGELFF. In nucleotides, the CDR3 is TGTGCCAGCAGCTGGGGGACTACCACCGGGGAGCTGTTTTTT. The chain uses TRBV5-4 and TRBJ2-2, with 7 bases lining up with TRBD2. The CDR3 is 14 amino acids. V shed 3 bases, J shed 4 bases, and the junction held 3 bases outside the gene matches. CDR1 is SGHNT, CDR2 YYREEE, per germline (reference sequence).

This clone was picked up one time. V and J are TRBV7-6 and TRBJ1-1; D is perhaps TRBD1 (6 bases). This CDR3 is built from 18 residues. Trimming pared 1 base from V and 0 bases from J, leaving 18 bases between. Germline CDR1 SGHVS, CDR2 FNYEAQ. The CDR3: CASSLGDRFFTVNTEAFF. CDR3 in DNA: TGTGCCAGCAGCTTAGGAGACAGGTTCTTTACCGTGAACACTGAAGCTTTCTTT.